These 24 T cell receptor beta chains came from one sample sequenced in a study of pediatric ulcerative colitis (dated by TCRdb to between 2018 and 2021). During colonoscopy, one to two pinch biopsies were obtained from the rectum for research. Library generation was performed with the immunoSEQ multiplex PCR assay. The source is immuneACCESS, and TCRdb retained only in-frame sequences with V and J called. Part of the clones is not carried over; for the studies checked, unresolved V genes explain less than half of this, and the remainder is unexplained. The sample table contains 35,000 to 45,000 clones; only one count was recorded for around 75% of them. The ten largest clones capture approximately 9% of the sample. The sequenced sample consisted of gut tissue. The receptors were gathered from a boy younger than 18 with severe ulcerative colitis.

By share of the sample, this clone is medium-sized (0.01 to 0.1%). This chain links TRBV9 with TRBJ1-5; the match to TRBD1 covers 7 bases. The V gene end was trimmed by 1 base and the J gene end by 4 bases; junction bases not matched to a gene: 2. This CDR3 spans 14 amino acids. Germline assignment: CDR1 SGDLS and CDR2 YYNGEE. In nucleotides, the CDR3 is TGTGCCAGCAGCGTATCAGGGGGAAATCAGCCCCAGCATTTT. It specifies CASSVSGGNQPQHF.

This chain joins TRBV29-1 and TRBJ2-2; 7 positions agree with TRBD1. The V gene's germline CDR1 is SQVTM and CDR2 ANQGSEA. After removal of 7 bases from V and 0 bases from J, the junction contained 2 bases not matched to a gene. The length of the CDR3 is 13 residues. CDR3 loop: CSGGQTNTGELFF. CDR3 coding DNA: TGCAGCGGGGGACAGACGAACACCGGGGAGCTGTTTTTT.

By sample share, this clone is medium-sized. The V call is TRBV7-3, the J call TRBJ2-3, with D perhaps TRBD2 (5 bases). Germline assignment: CDR1 SGHTA and CDR2 FQGTGA. The CDR3 length is 14 residues. V lost 2 bases and J lost 2, with 8 bases in between. Here the CDR3 reads CASSLGGFTDTQYF. In DNA, the CDR3 is TGTGCCAGCAGCTTAGGAGGATTCACAGATACGCAGTATTTT.

In DNA, the CDR3 is TGTGCCAGCAGCTACGGGACAGGGATCCAAGAGACCCAGTACTTC. It yields the protein CASSYGTGIQETQYF. The rearrangement links TRBV11-2 to TRBJ2-5; TRBD1 matches 9 bases. From germline, CDR1 is SGHAT and CDR2 FQNNGV. J lost 1 base, V lost 4 bases, and 4 bases had no gene match. CDR3 length equals 15 residues.

The chain employs TRBV21-1 and TRBJ2-7. TRBV21-1 is tagged as a pseudogene. The CDR3 length is 16 residues. The CDR3 loop reads CASSPNEGRQSYEQYF. CDR3 nucleotide sequence: TGTGCCAGCAGCCCCAATGAGGGACGGCAAAGCTACGAGCAGTACTTC.

The V gene is TRBV6-1, the J gene TRBJ1-2; no definite D call. CDR3 size: 12 residues. The V and J ends lost 2 bases and 5 bases respectively, with 6 bases between them. CDR1 and CDR2 (germline): MNHNS, SASEGT. In DNA, the CDR3 is TGTGCCAGCAGTGAATACGTTTATGGCTACACCTTC. Amino acid sequence: CASSEYVYGYTF.

This clone appeared once. This chain links TRBV7-2 with TRBJ2-7, with D possibly TRBD1 on 5 matching bases. This CDR3 has 14 amino acids. V dropped 5 bases and J dropped 0 bases, with 11 bases sitting between them. Looked up from germline, CDR1 is SGHTA and CDR2 is FQGNSA. CDR3 region: CASSPYRTSYEQYF. Written as DNA, the CDR3 is TGTGCCAGCAGCCCTTACAGGACCTCCTACGAGCAGTACTTC.

The chain employs TRBV15 and TRBJ2-3; TRBD2 aligns across 8 bases. This CDR3 spans 15 amino acids. The V gene end was trimmed by 4 bases and the J gene end by 0 bases; junction bases not matched to a gene: 3. Germline assignment: CDR1 LNHNV and CDR2 YYDKDF (reference sequence). CDR3 protein: CATSIKRGSTDTQYF. The CDR3 DNA reads as TGTGCCACCAGCATCAAGCGGGGGAGCACAGATACGCAGTATTTT.

By frequency in the sample, this clone is medium-sized. The J gene is TRBJ1-6, the V gene TRBV11-1, with no clear D. The CDR3 contains 13 residues. The V end was cut by 1 base, the J end by 8 bases, with 6 bases between. The germline CDR1 and CDR2 sequences are SGHAT and FQDESV (reference sequence). CDR3 loop: CASSLGSDSPLHF. Written as DNA, the CDR3 is TGTGCCAGCAGCTTAGGCAGCGATTCACCCCTCCACTTT.

This clone was seen just once. The J gene is TRBJ1-5, the V gene TRBV6-6; TRBD1 might be the D (5 bases). The V gene's germline CDR1 is MNHNY and CDR2 SVGAGI (reference sequence). CDR3 size: 16 residues. Trimming removed 6 bases at V and 7 bases at J, with 22 bases between. Written as DNA, the CDR3 is TGTGCCAGCAGGGAGAGCTCTGTGCAGGGCGGCCAGCCCCAGCATTTT. Its protein is CASRESSVQGGQPQHF.

The count of this clone is one. Here the CDR3 DNA reads TGTGCCAGCAGCAACGGGCAGGGGGCTGGGAGTGGCTACACCTTC. Amino acids: CASSNGQGAGSGYTF. V usage is TRBV5-4 and J usage is TRBJ1-2; 8 bases match TRBD1. This CDR3 spans 15 amino acids. Unmatched junction bases numbered 12, after V lost 4 bases and J lost 7 bases. CDR1 and CDR2 (germline): SGHNT, YYREEE (reference sequence).

V is TRBV11-2 and J is TRBJ1-1; 9 bases match TRBD1. CDR3 length: 15 amino acids. With 5 bases clipped from V and 2 bases from J, the junction kept 6 bases outside the gene matches. Germline V lookup: CDR1 SGHAT, CDR2 FQNNGV. CDR3 sequence: CASSLGQGINTEAFF. The CDR3 DNA reads as TGTGCCAGCAGCCTAGGACAGGGGATCAACACTGAAGCTTTCTTT. Based on the CDR3 plus reference TRBV11-2 and TRBJ1-1, the full variable domain is EAGVAQSPRYKIIEKRQSVAFWCNPISGHATLYWYQQILGQGPKLLIQFQNNGVVDDSQLPKDRFSAERLKGVDSTLKIQPAKLEDSAVYLCASSLGQGINTEAFFGQGTRLTVV.

This sequence joins TRBV2 and TRBJ1-2; the D is unclear. The CDR3 is 12 residues long. Trimming took 2 bases from V and 9 from J, leaving 10 bases between them. CDR1 SNHLY and CDR2 FYNNEI come from the germline V gene. The CDR3 coding sequence is TGTGCCAGCAGTGAAACAATCTTCAGCTACACCTTC. Translation gives CASSETIFSYTF.

V is TRBV28 and J is TRBJ2-7, with 7 bases fitting TRBD2. CDR1 MDHEN and CDR2 SYDVKM come from the germline V gene. V shed 2 bases, J shed 1 base, and the junction held 5 bases outside the gene matches. The CDR3 length is 15 residues. CDR3 DNA: TGTGCCAGCAGTTTAGGGAGGGCTGGATCCTACGAGCAGTACTTC. Amino acid sequence: CASSLGRAGSYEQYF.

CDR3 loop: CASSPLTGSGANVLTF. The CDR3 nucleotides read TGTGCCAGCTCACCCCTGACAGGCTCTGGGGCCAACGTCCTGACTTTC. The V call is TRBV18, the J call TRBJ2-6; TRBD1 is a possible D gene (6 bases). The germline V gene encodes CDR1 KGHSH and CDR2 LQKENI. Trimming left V 3 bases short and J 0 bases short, with 9 bases between. This CDR3 region has 16 residues. Based on the CDR3 plus reference TRBV18 and TRBJ2-6, the full variable domain is NAGVMQNPRHLVRRRGQEARLRCSPMKGHSHVYWYRQLPEEGLKFMVYLQKENIIDESGMPKERFSAEFPKEGPSILRIQQVVRGDSAAYFCASSPLTGSGANVLTFGAGSRLTVL.

This chain links TRBV6-5 with TRBJ1-1, with D possibly TRBD1 on 6 matching bases. The CDR3 runs to 16 residues. The germline V and J ends were trimmed by 4 bases and 2 bases, with 17 bases remaining between them. CDR1 is MNHEY and CDR2 is SVGAGI in the germline V gene. CDR3 amino acids: CASSSLPGAANTEAFF. Written as DNA, the CDR3 is TGTGCCAGCAGTTCACTCCCAGGGGCTGCAAACACTGAAGCTTTCTTT.

The genes are TRBV5-1 and TRBJ1-4; a weak D match, TRBD1 (6 bases). The V end lost 3 bases, the J end lost 11 bases, and 14 bases lay between the germline ends. Germline CDR1 and CDR2: SGHRS and YFSETQ. CDR3 length: 13 amino acids. Here the CDR3 reads CASSWGPGGKLFF. CDR3 bases: TGCGCCAGCAGCTGGGGGCCCGGCGGGAAACTGTTTTTT.

This clone showed up just a few times. V gene TRBV2 combines with J gene TRBJ1-1, with D possibly TRBD1 on 5 matching bases. The germline CDR1 and CDR2 sequences are SNHLY and FYNNEI. The V end lost 2 bases, the J end lost 10 bases, and 11 bases lay between the germline ends. The CDR3 spans 12 residues. The CDR3 DNA is TGTGCCAGCAGTGAAAGCCGGGACGGAGCTTTCTTT. Its translation: CASSESRDGAFF.

This clone was recorded only once. V gene TRBV6-4 combines with J gene TRBJ1-2, with D unresolved. V dropped 0 bases and J dropped 8 bases, with 4 bases sitting between them. This CDR3 spans 11 amino acids. Germline lookup yields CDR1 MRHNA and CDR2 SNTAGT. The CDR3 is CASSDSWGYTF. The DNA of the CDR3 is TGTGCCAGCAGTGACTCTTGGGGCTACACCTTC.

The gene calls are TRBV11-3 and TRBJ2-1; 7 bases fit TRBD1. V trimming: 2 bases; J trimming: 8 bases; junction bases outside the gene matches: 3. The CDR3 runs to 13 residues. Germline V CDR1 and CDR2: SGHNT, YENEEA. CDR3 DNA: TGTGCCAGCAGCTTATACAGGGGCCATGAGCAGTTCTTC. Translating it yields CASSLYRGHEQFF. The full variable domain, rest sourced from reference TRBV11-3 and TRBJ2-1, is EAGVVQSPRYKIIEKKQPVAFWCNPISGHNTLYWYLQNLGQGPELLIRYENEEAVDDSQLPKDRFSAERLKGVDSTLKIQPAELGDSAVYLCASSLYRGHEQFFGPGTRLTVL.

The chain recombines TRBV29-1 with TRBJ1-1, with 8 bases that match TRBD1. Trimming took 3 bases from V and 5 from J; bases not matched to a gene: 5. The CDR3 extends over 13 amino acids. Per the germline V gene, CDR1 is SQVTM and CDR2 is ANQGSEA. The CDR3 nucleotides read TGCAGCGTTGATGGACAGGGAGGAACTGAAGCTTTCTTT. Protein sequence: CSVDGQGGTEAFF. The complete variable domain, with remaining parts taken from reference TRBV29-1 and TRBJ1-1, reads SAVISQKPSRDICQRGTSLTIQCQVDSQVTMMFWYRQQPGQSLTLIATANQGSEATYESGFVIDKFPISRPNLTFSTLTVSNMSPEDSSIYLCSVDGQGGTEAFFGQGTRLTVV.

The chain joins TRBV5-1 to TRBJ2-1; tentative D call: TRBD2 (5 bases). V was pared by 2 bases and J by 9 bases, with 12 bases between. CDR3 length: 13 amino acids. Germline CDR1 reads SGHRS; CDR2 reads YFSETQ. CDR3 DNA: TGCGCCAGCAGCTTATCTAGTGAGGGTGAGCAGTTCTTC. Its protein product is CASSLSSEGEQFF.

The rearrangement joins TRBV29-1 to TRBJ1-1; TRBD1 is a possible D gene (5 bases). The CDR3 is made up of 11 amino acids. The V end was cut by 6 bases, the J end by 11 bases, with 16 bases between. CDR1 is SQVTM and CDR2 is ANQGSEA in the germline V gene. The CDR3 DNA reads as TGCAGCGTCCGGGACGGGGTGGGGGCTTTCTTT. Protein: CSVRDGVGAFF.

This rearrangement joins TRBV5-1 to TRBJ2-1; unclear D gene. CDR1 and CDR2 from the germline V gene are SGHRS and YFSETQ. There are 14 residues in the CDR3. V dropped 0 bases and J dropped 1 base, with 5 bases sitting between them. This CDR3 reads CASSLVTSYNEQFF. DNA for the CDR3: TGCGCCAGCAGCTTGGTGACATCCTACAATGAGCAGTTCTTC.